This note documents a single TCR beta chain sequence. Cells designated naive CD8 were CD45RO-negative and were positively selected for CCR7, with terminally differentiated effector memory CD45RA+ cells excluded. All donors were Caucasian adults living in Nashville, Tennessee. The data belong to a study of shared clonotypes between healthy human individuals. Germline values: CDR1 SQVTM, CDR2 ANQGSEA. The J segment lost 2 bases and the V segment lost 3 bases, leaving 12 bases of the junction unmatched. The CDR3 totals 17 residues. An even split of each subset's genomic DNA across several immunoSEQ plates was performed. In the source study's methods: ImmunoSEQ junction-only sequences lacked quality scores, so their filtering differed. Repertoires were generated with immunoSEQ multiplex PCR, while TCRdb's copy carries only in-frame clones and drops some. For V, J and clone size, that table is used; D and trimming come from the DNA. The profile shows roughly 2.1 million clones, about 93% of them singletons.

The sequencing input was naive CD8+ T cells from PBMCs. The chain combines TRBV29-1 with TRBJ2-5; 10 positions agree with TRBD1. This receptor was taken from a young man in good health. Some clones in this sample may be carry-over from other donors' samples. The CDR3 loop is CSVDRGWWTGGQETQYF. CDR3 DNA: TGCAGCGTTGACCGTGGTTGGTGGACAGGGGGTCAAGAGACCCAGTACTTC.